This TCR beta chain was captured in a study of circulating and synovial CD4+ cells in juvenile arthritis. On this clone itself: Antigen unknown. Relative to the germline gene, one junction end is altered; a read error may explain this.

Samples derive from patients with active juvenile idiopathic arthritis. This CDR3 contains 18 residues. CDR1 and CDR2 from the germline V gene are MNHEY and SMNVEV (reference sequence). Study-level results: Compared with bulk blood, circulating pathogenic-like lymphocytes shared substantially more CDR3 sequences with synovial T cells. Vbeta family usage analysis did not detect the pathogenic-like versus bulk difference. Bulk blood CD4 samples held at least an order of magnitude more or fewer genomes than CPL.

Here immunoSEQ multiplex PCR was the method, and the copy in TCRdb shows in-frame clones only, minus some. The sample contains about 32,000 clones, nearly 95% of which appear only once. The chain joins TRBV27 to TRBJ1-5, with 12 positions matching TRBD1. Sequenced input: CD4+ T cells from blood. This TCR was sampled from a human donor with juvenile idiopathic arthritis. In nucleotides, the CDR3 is TGTGCCAGCAGTCCGGGGACAGGGGGCGGTAGTTTGAATCATCCCCAGCATTTT. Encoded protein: CASSPGTGGGSLNHPQHF.